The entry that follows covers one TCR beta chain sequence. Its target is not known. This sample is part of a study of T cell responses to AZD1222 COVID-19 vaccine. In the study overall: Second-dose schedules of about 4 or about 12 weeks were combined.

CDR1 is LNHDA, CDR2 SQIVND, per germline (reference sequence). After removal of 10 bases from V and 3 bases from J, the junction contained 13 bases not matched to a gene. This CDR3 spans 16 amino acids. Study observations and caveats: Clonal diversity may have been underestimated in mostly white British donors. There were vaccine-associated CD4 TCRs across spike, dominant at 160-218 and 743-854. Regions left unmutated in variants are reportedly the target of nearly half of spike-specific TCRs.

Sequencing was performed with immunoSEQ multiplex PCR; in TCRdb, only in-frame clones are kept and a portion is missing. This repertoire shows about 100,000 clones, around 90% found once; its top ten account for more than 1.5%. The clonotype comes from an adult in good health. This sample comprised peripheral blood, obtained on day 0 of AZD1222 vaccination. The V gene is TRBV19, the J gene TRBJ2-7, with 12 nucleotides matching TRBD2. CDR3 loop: CATSGLAGFTIYEQYF. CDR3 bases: TGTGCCACATCCGGACTAGCGGGATTCACCATCTACGAGCAGTACTTC.